This TCR beta chain was captured in a study of T cells in Graves' hyperthyroidism and ophthalmopathy. Concerning this clonotype: Possible read error: a much larger clone is one base away.

Germline assignment: CDR1 SGHTA and CDR2 FQGNSA. V lost 4 bases and J 0 bases, leaving 10 bases between the germline ends. The CDR3 runs to 14 residues. RNA transcripts gave rise to amplified TCR beta CDR3 regions. A set of HTBI primers served as the primers for a first-round RT-PCR of the TCR CDR3. TCRdb processed the multiplex PCR reads anew with MiXCR; each CDR3 protein has one entry. The sample lists about 380,000 distinct CDR3 sequences, 15% to 20% occurring once. The receptor was derived from a man between 18 and 35 years old with Graves' ophthalmopathy. The V call is TRBV7-2, the J call TRBJ2-7; D is possibly TRBD1 (5 bases). The sequenced material came from blood. The CDR3 region is CASSSQTVSYEQYF. As DNA, the CDR3 is TGTGCCAGCAGCTCCCAGACAGTCTCCTACGAGCAGTACTTC.